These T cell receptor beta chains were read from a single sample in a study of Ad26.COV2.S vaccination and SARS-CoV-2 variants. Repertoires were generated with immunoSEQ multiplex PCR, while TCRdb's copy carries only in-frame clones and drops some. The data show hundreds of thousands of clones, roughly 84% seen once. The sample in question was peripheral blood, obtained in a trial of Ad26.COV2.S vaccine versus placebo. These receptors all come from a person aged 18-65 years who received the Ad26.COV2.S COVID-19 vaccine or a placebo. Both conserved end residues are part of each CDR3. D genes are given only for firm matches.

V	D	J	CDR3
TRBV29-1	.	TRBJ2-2	CSVPGVNTGELFF
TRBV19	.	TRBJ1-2	CASSPRGQGYGYTF
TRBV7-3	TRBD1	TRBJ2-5	CASSLIPGQQETQYF
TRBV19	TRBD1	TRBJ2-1	CASSTTRDRLSSYNEQFF
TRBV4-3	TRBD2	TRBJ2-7	CASSRQRGSSYEQYF
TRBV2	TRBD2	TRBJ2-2	CASSPGLAGGSENTGELFF
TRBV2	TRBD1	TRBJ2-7	CASSAGTGFYEQYF
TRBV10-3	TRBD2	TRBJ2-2	CAISQGLAANTGELFF
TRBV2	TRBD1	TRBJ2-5	CASSRDRAQETQYF
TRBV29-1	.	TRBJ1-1	CSGLRGKTEAFF
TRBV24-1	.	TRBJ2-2	CATRSPNTGELFF
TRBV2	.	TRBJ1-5	CASNIRGGSDQPQHF
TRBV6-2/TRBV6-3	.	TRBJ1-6	CASSPGRGQSRSPLHF
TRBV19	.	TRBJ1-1	CASRRDTEAFF
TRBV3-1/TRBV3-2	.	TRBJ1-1	CASSQVESRGEAFF
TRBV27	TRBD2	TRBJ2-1	CASGRGSSYNEQFF
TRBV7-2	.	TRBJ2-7	CASSFGIGEQYF
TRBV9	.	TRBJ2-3	CVSSVGAGHPIDTQYF
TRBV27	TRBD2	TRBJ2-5	CASSSILGLATETQYF
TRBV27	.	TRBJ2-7	CASSFTTEVGGEQYF
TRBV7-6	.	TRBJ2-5	CASSLVGYQETQYF
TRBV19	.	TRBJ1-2	CASSNPDRTTHYGYTF
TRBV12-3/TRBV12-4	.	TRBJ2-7	CASSLGPEQYF
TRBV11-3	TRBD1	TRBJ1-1	CASSSRTGGLTEAFF
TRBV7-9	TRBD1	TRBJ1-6	CASSQDRGNSPLHF
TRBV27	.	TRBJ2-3	CASSLGGRNTDTQYF
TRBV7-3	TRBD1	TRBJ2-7	CASSSGTGRQYF
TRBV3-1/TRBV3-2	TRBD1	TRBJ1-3	CASSSDRGPGNTIYF
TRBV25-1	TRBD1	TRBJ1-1	CASQDRGLTEAFF
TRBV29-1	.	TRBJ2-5	CSVGRVQETQYF
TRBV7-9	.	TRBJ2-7	CASTRAEGGDEQYF
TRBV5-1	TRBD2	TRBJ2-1	CASSSGTTYNEQFF
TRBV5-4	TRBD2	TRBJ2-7	CASSLPEAGEREQYF
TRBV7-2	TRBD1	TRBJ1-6	CASSLEDRADSPLHF
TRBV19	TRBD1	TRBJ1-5	CASMTGWGNQPQHF
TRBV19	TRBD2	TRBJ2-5	CASSSWTSEEEHTTVETQYF
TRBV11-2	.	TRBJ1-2	CASTGGTNYGYTF
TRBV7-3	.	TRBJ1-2	CASSPGEGPLSYGYTF
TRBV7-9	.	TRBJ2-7	CASSGAGEQYF
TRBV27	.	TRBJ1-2	CASSPQGHYGYTF
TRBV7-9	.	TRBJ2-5	CASSLVGGQETQYF
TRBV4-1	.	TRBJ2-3	CASSQPAGDTQYF
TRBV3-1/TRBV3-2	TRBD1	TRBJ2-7	CASSQERTGGAYEQYF
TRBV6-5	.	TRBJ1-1	CASSYERTVGAFF
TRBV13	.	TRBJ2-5	CASSLRDRQEQETQYF
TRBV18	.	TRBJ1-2	CASSPPGGSYGYTF
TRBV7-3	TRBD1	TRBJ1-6	CASSSDRGGSPLHF
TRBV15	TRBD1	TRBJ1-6	CATSRGPGQGPAGSPLHF
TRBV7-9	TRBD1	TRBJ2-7	CASSPNPDRGLHEQYF
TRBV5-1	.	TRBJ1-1	CASSLRTNTEAFF
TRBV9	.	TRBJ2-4	CASSVVRVRAVAKNIQYF
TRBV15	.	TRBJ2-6	CATSRHGPGANVLTF
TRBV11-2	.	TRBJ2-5	CASSLGRRWETQYF
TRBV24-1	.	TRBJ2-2	CATERAGSNGELFF
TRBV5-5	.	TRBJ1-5	CASSPMGDTSNQPQHF
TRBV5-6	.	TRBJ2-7	CASSSLGGSYEQYF
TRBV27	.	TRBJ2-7	CASSSRGSYEQYF